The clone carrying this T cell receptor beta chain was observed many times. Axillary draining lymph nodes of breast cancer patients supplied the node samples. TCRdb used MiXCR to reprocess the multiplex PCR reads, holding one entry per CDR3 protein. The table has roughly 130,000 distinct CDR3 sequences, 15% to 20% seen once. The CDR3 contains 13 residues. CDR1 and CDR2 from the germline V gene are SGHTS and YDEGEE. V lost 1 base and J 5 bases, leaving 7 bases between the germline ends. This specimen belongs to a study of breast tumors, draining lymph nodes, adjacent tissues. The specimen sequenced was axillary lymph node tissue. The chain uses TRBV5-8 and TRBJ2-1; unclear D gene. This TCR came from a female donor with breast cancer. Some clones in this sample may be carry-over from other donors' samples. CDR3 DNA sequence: TGTGCCAGCAGCTTGACCTTAAACAATGAGCAGTTCTTC. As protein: CASSLTLNNEQFF.